This TCR beta chain emerged from a study of blood T cells in healthy people across ages. This clonotype was observed at least ten times. Combining a sample-barcoded 5' primer with a J-beta primer mix, a second PCR ran for about 6 to 11 cycles. TCRdb passed the 5' RACE reads through MiXCR, listing each CDR3 protein once. The sample yields about 1.1 million distinct CDR3 sequences, approximately 38% seen once. The CDR3 runs to 14 residues. The V and J ends lost 1 base and 1 base respectively, with 7 bases between them. Looked up from germline, CDR1 is SGHTA and CDR2 is FQGNSA. Sample: blood. This receptor was identified in a man aged 18 to 29 in good health. The chain recombines TRBV7-2 with TRBJ1-2; D is unclear. The CDR3 protein is CASSLGQNNYGYTF. The DNA for the CDR3 is TGTGCCAGCAGCTTAGGTCAAAATAACTATGGCTACACCTTC.